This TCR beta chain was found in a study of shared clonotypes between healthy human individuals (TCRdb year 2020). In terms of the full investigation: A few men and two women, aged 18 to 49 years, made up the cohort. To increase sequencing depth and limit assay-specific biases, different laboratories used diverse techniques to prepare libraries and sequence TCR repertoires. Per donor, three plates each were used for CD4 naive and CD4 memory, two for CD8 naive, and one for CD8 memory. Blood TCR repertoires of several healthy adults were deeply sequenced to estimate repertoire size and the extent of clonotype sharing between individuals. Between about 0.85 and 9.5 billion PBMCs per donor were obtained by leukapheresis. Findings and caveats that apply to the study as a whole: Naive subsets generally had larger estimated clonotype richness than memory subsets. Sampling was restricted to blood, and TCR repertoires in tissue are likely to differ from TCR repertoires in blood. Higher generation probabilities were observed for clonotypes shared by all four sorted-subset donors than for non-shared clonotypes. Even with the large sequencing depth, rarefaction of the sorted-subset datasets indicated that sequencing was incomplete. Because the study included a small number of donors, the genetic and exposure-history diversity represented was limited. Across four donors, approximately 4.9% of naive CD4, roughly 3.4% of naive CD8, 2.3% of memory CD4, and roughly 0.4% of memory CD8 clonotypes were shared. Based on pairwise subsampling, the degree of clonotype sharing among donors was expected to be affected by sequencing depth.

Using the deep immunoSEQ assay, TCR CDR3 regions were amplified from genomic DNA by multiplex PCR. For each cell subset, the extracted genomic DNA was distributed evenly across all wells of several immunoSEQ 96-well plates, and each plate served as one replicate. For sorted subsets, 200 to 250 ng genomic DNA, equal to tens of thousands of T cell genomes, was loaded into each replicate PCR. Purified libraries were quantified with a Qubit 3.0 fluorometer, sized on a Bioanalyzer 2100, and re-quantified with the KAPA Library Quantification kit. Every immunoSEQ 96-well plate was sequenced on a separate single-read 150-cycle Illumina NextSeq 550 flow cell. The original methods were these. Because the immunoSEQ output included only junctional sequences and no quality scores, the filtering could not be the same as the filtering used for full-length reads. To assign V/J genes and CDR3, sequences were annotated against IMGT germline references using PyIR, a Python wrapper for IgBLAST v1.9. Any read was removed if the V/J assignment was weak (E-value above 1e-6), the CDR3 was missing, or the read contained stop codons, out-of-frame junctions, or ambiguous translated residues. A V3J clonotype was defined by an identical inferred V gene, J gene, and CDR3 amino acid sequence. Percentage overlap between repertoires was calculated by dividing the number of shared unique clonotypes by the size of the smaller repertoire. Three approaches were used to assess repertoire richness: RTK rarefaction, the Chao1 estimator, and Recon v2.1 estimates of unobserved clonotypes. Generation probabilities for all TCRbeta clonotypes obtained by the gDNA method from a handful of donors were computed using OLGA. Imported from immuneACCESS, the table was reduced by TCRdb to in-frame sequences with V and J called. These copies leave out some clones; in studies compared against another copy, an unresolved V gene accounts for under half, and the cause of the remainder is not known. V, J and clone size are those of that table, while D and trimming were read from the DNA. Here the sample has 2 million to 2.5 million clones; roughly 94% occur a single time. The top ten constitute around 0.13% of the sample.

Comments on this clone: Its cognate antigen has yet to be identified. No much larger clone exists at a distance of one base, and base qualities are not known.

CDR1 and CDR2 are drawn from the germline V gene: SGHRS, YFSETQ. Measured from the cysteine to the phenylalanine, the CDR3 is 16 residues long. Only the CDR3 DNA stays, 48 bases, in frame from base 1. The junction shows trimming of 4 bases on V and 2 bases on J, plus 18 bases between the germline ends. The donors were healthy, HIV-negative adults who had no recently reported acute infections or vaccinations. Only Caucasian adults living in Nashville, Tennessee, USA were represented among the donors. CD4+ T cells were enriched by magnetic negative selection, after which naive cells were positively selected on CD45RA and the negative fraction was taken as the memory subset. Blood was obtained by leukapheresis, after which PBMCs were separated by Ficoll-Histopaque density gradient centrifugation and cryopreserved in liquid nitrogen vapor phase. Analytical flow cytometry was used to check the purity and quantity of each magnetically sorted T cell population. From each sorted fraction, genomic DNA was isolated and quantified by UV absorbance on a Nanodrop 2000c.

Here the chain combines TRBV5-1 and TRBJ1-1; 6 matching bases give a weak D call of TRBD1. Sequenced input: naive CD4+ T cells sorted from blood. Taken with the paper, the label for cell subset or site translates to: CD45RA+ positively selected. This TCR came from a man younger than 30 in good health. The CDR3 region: CASSPMNGGLNTEAFF. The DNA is TGCGCCAGCAGCCCCATGAACGGGGGGCTAAACACTGAAGCTTTCTTT.